A selection of T cell receptor beta chains follows, all from one sample in a study of radiation and T cells in renal cell carcinoma. Generated by immunoSEQ multiplex PCR, the TCRdb table keeps only in-frame clones and is missing some. The data show about 7,900 clones, 65% seen once. This specimen was tumor tissue, taken from a patient whose treatment was nephrectomy without radiotherapy. These receptors were obtained from a woman between 65 and 79 years old with renal cell carcinoma. Both conserved end residues are part of each CDR3. A D gene is named only where the DNA matches it firmly. Size is omitted from some rows. Given values are once, few, many or a class for expanded clones.

CDR3 | DNA | J | D | V | size
CASSQAKRQGGDGYTF | TGTGCCAGCAGCCAAGCTAAGAGACAGGGAGGAGATGGCTACACCTTC | TRBJ1-2 | TRBD1 | TRBV4-2 | -
CASSEAWGNYGYTF | TGTGCCAGCAGTGAGGCTTGGGGAAACTATGGCTACACCTTC | TRBJ1-2 | - | TRBV2 | -
CASSPSGTGVYGYTF | TGCGCCAGCAGTCCCTCCGGGACAGGGGTCTATGGCTACACCTTC | TRBJ1-2 | TRBD1 | TRBV5-1 | -
CSGSLTDTQYF | TGCAGCGGCTCCCTTACAGATACGCAGTATTTT | TRBJ2-3 | - | TRBV29-1 | medium-sized
CASSLAAGSHQPQHF | TGTGCCAGCAGCTTAGCAGCAGGTTCGCATCAGCCCCAGCATTTT | TRBJ1-5 | - | TRBV7-2 | -
CASKPGTGGEGGYTF | TGTGCCAGTAAACCCGGGACAGGGGGCGAAGGTGGCTACACCTTC | TRBJ1-2 | TRBD1 | TRBV2 | -
CANSPIGPGETQYF | TGCGCCAACAGCCCAATTGGCCCCGGGGAGACCCAGTACTTC | TRBJ2-5 | - | TRBV5-1 | -
CASIGSSFNEQFF | TGTGCCAGCATCGGATCTAGTTTCAATGAGCAGTTCTTC | TRBJ2-1 | - | TRBV6-1 | -
CASSQGDSSSYNSPLHF | TGTGCCAGCAGCCAAGGGGACTCAAGCTCCTATAATTCACCCCTCCACTTT | TRBJ1-6 | - | TRBV14 | -
CASSQEGDRGPRAFF | TGTGCCAGCAGCCAAGAAGGGGACAGGGGGCCTCGGGCTTTCTTT | TRBJ1-1 | TRBD1 | TRBV4-2 | -
CASSLSTGPTEAFF | TGTGCCAGCAGTTTATCGACGGGCCCCACTGAAGCTTTCTTT | TRBJ1-1 | - | TRBV27 | few
CASSPNAVKDGELFF | TGTGCTAGCAGCCCTAACGCCGTAAAGGACGGGGAGCTGTTTTTT | TRBJ2-2 | - | TRBV7-7 | -
CATSRGLQGSPLHF | TGTGCCACCAGCAGAGGACTCCAAGGGTCACCCCTCCACTTT | TRBJ1-6 | - | TRBV15 | -
CASSLSTQETQYF | TGCGCCAGCAGCTTGTCGACCCAAGAGACCCAGTACTTC | TRBJ2-5 | - | TRBV5-1 | -
CASSDYKAVGYGYTF | TGTGCCAGCAGCGATTATAAGGCCGTCGGCTATGGCTACACCTTC | TRBJ1-2 | - | TRBV5-8 | -
CSVGQGDNYGYTF | TGCAGCGTTGGTCAGGGGGATAACTATGGCTACACCTTC | TRBJ1-2 | TRBD1 | TRBV29-1 | few
CASSFGTGLYEQYF | TGTGCCAGCAGCTTTGGGACAGGGCTGTACGAGCAGTACTTC | TRBJ2-7 | TRBD1 | TRBV5-8 | -
CASSRGLNSYEQYF | TGTGCCAGCAGCCGGGGCCTTAACTCCTACGAGCAGTACTTC | TRBJ2-7 | - | TRBV4-2 | few
CASSNPGGTTYEQYF | TGTGCCAGCAGTAACCCCGGGGGCACTACCTACGAGCAGTACTTC | TRBJ2-7 | - | TRBV28 | medium-sized